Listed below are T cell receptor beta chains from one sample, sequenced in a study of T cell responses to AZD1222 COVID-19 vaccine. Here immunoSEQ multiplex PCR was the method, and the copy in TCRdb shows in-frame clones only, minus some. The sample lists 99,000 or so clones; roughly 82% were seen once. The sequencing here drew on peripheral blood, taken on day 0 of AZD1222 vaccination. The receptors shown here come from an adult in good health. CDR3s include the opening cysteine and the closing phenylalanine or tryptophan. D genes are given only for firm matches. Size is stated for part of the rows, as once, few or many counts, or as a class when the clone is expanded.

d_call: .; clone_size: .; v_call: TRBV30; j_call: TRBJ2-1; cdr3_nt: TGTGCCTGGAGTGGGGACATGTTTGGCAATGAGCAGTTCTTC; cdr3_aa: CAWSGDMFGNEQFF
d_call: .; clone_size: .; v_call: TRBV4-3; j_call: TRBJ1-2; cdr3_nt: TGCGCCAGCTCCCGAAGTCCCCCGGGCGGCTACACCTTC; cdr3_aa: CASSRSPPGGYTF
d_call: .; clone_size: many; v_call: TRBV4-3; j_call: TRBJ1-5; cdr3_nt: TGCGCCAGCAGCCAAGAAATAAGCAATCAGCCCCAGCATTTT; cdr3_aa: CASSQEISNQPQHF
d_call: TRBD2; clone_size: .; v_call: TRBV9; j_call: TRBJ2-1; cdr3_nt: TGTGCCAGCAGCGCGACTAGCGGGGGGGTTTGGGATGAGCAGTTCTTC; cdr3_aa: CASSATSGGVWDEQFF
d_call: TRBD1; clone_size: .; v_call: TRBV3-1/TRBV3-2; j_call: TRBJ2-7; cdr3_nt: TGTGCCAGCAGCCTAGGACAGGGGTACGAGCAGTACTTC; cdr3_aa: CASSLGQGYEQYF
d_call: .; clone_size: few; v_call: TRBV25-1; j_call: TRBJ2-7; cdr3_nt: TGTGCCAGCAGTCGCGGAGTAACCTACGAGCAGTACTTC; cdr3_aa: CASSRGVTYEQYF
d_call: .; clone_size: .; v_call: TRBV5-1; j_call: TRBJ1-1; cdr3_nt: TGCGCCAGCAGCTCTCGGTCGTTGCACACTGAAGCTTTCTTT; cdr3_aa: CASSSRSLHTEAFF
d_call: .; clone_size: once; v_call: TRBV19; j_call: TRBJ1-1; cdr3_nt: TGTGCCAGTAAAGCCCCGGCAGGGGACGGGAACACTGAAGCTTTCTTT; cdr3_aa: CASKAPAGDGNTEAFF
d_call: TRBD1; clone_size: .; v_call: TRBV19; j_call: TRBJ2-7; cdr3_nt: TGTGCCAGTAGTAGACAGGGTGGGATCTACGAGCAGTACTTC; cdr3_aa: CASSRQGGIYEQYF
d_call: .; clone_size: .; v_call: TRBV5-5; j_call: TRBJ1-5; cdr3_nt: TGTGCCAGCAGCTTGCTTGGGGATCAGCCCCAGCATTTT; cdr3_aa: CASSLLGDQPQHF
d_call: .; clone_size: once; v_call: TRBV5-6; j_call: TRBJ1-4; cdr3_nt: TGTGCCAGCAGCCTACCGGCTGTAAATGAAAAACTGTTTTTT; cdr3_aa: CASSLPAVNEKLFF
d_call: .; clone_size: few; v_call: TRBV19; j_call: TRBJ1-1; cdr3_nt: TGTGCCAGTGGATTCAAGCAGAACACTGAAGCTTTCTTT; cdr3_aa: CASGFKQNTEAFF
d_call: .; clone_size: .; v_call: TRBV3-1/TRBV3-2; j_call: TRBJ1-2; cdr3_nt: TGTGCCAGCAGCCAAGCCTGGACTGATTATGGCTACACCTTC; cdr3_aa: CASSQAWTDYGYTF
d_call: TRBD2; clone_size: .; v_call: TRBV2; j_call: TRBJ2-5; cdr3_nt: TGTGCCAGGGGGGAGGGGGAGACCCAGTACTTC; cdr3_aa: CARGEGETQYF
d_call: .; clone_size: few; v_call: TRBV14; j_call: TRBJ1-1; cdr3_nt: TGTGCCAGCAGCCAAGGAAGGGGGATGTTGAACACTGAAGCTTTCTTT; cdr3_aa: CASSQGRGMLNTEAFF
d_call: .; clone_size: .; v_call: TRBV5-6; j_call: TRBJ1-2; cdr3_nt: TGTGCCAGCAGCCCACTAGGACAAGATGGCTACACCTTC; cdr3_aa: CASSPLGQDGYTF
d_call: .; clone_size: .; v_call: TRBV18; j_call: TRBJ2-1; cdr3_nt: TGTGCCAGCTCCCTTAAAAGCGTCCGGGGGCCAGGATCCTACAATGAGCAGTTCTTC; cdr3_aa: CASSLKSVRGPGSYNEQFF
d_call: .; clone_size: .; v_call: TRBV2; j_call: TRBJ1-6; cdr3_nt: TGTGCCAGCAGTGATTTTGGGGCAGCGATCCCACCCCTCCACTTT; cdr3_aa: CASSDFGAAIPPLHF
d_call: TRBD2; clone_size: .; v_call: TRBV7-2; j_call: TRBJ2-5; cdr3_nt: TGTGCCAGCAGCTTAAATGGGGGGGATCAAGAGACCCAGTACTTC; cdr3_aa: CASSLNGGDQETQYF
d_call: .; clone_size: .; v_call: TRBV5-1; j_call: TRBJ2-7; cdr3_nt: TGCGCCAGCAGCTTGGCAGGGTATGACGAGCAGTACTTC; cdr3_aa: CASSLAGYDEQYF
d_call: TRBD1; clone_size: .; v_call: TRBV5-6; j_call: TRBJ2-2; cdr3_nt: TGTGCCTCCGCCGGGACAGGGAACACCGGGGAGCTGTTTTTT; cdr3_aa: CASAGTGNTGELFF
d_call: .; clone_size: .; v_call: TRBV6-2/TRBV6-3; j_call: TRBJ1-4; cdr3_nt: TGTGCCAGCAGTACCGGGACCGCCACTGGACTGTTTTTT; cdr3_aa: CASSTGTATGLFF
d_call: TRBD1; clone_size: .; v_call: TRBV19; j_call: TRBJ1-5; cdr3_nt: TGTGCCAGTAGTACCCACGGGACAGGGCAGCCCCAGCATTTT; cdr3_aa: CASSTHGTGQPQHF
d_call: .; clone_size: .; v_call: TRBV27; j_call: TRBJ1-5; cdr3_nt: TGTGCCAGCAGACCAGGGGCGAGCAATCAGCCCCAGCATTTT; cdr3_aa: CASRPGASNQPQHF
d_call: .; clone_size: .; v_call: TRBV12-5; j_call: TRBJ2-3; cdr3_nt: TGTGCTAGTGCATCAACTGTGGGGGATACGCAGTATTTT; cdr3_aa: CASASTVGDTQYF
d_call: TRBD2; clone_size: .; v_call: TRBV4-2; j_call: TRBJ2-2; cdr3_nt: TGTGCCAGCAGCCAAGACCTCCCAGCGGGGTTAGCGAACACCGGGGAGCTGTTTTTT; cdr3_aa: CASSQDLPAGLANTGELFF
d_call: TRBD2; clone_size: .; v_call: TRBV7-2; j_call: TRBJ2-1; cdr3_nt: TGTGCCAGCAAGTTCCGATTAGCGGGGGGGCGTGAGCAGTTCTTC; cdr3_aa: CASKFRLAGGREQFF
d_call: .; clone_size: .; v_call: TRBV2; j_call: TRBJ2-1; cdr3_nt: TGTGCCAGCAGGGCGGTGGCGGGGAAGTACAATGAGCAGTTCTTC; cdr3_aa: CASRAVAGKYNEQFF
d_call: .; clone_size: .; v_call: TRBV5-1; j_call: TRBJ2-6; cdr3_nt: TGCGCCAGCCGACCATCTGGGGCCAACGTCCTGACTTTC; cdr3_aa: CASRPSGANVLTF
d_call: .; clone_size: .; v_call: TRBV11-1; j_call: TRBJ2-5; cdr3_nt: TGTGCCAGCAGCTTAGCGAGTGGGGGTCCCCAGTACTTC; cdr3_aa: CASSLASGGPQYF
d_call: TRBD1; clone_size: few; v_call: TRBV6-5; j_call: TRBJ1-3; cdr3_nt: TGTGCCAGCAGACGAACAGGGGACGGAAACACCATATATTTT; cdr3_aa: CASRRTGDGNTIYF
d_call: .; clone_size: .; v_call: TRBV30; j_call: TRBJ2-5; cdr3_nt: TGTGCCTGGAGTGTACTGGGGACGGCGCGGGGGACCCAGTACTTC; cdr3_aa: CAWSVLGTARGTQYF
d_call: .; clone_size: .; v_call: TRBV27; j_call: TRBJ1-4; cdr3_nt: TGTGCCAGCAGTTTAGGGGGGGCAACTAATGAAAAACTGTTTTTT; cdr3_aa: CASSLGGATNEKLFF
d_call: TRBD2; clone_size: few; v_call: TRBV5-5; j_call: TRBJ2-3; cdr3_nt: TGTGCCAGCAGCCCCTTGGGCGGGGGTACTCACACAGATACGCAGTATTTT; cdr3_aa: CASSPLGGGTHTDTQYF
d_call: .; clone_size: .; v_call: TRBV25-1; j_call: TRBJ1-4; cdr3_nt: TGTGCCAGCAGTGACCGCGGGGCCTCTTCAACTAATGAAAAACTGTTTTTT; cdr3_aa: CASSDRGASSTNEKLFF
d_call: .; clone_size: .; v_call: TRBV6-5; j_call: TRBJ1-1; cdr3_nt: TGTGCCAGCAGGGAGAGGGTAGGTGAAGCTTTCTTT; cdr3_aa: CASRERVGEAFF
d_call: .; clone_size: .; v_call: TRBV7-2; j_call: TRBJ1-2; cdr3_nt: TGTGCCAGCAGCCTGGTTTCAGGATATCCTAACTATGGCTACACCTTC; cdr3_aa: CASSLVSGYPNYGYTF
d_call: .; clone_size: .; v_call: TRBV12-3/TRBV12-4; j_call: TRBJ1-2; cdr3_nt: TGTGCCAGCACCGTTAGGTTTGGGGGCTACACCTTC; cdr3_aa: CASTVRFGGYTF
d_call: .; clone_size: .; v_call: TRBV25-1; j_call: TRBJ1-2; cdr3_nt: TGTGCCAGCAGTGAATACACGGCCTATGGCTACACCTTC; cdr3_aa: CASSEYTAYGYTF
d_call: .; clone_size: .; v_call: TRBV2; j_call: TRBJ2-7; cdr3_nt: TGTGCCAGCAGTGAATTAAACGGGGGCTACGAGCAGTACTTC; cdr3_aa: CASSELNGGYEQYF
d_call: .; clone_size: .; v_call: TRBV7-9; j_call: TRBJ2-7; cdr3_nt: TGTGCCAGCAGTCAGGGTCTCTACGAGCAGTACTTC; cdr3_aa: CASSQGLYEQYF
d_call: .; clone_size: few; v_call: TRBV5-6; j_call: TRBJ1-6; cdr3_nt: TGTGCCAGCAGCTCGGGGGTATACAGGCAGTGGAATTCACCCCTCCACTTT; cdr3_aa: CASSSGVYRQWNSPLHF